The TCR beta chain described here comes from a study of T cell repertoires in cytomegalovirus infection. Study-level findings and limits: Cumulative frequency (of public TCR beta family members) identified carriers of CMV plus the relevant HLA.

TCRdb called the reads again in MiXCR, with one record for every CDR3 protein. The sample consists of 750,000 to 950,000 distinct CDR3 sequences, 25% to 30% of them appearing once. This clonotype qualifies as medium-sized. Its antigen remains unknown. The source was cultured CD8+ T cells from PBMCs, collected from culture after CMV antigen stimulation. This TCR came from a human donor in good health (CMV status not recorded). Some clones in this sample may be carry-over from other donors' samples.

In DNA, the CDR3 is TGTGCCAGCTCACCCAGATACGAGCAGTACTTC. Translating gives CASSPRYEQYF. This chain joins TRBV18 and TRBJ2-7, with unresolved D. Germline assignment: CDR1 KGHSH and CDR2 LQKENI. V was cut by 3 bases and J by 4 bases, with 4 bases left in between. The CDR3 sequence is 11 residues long.